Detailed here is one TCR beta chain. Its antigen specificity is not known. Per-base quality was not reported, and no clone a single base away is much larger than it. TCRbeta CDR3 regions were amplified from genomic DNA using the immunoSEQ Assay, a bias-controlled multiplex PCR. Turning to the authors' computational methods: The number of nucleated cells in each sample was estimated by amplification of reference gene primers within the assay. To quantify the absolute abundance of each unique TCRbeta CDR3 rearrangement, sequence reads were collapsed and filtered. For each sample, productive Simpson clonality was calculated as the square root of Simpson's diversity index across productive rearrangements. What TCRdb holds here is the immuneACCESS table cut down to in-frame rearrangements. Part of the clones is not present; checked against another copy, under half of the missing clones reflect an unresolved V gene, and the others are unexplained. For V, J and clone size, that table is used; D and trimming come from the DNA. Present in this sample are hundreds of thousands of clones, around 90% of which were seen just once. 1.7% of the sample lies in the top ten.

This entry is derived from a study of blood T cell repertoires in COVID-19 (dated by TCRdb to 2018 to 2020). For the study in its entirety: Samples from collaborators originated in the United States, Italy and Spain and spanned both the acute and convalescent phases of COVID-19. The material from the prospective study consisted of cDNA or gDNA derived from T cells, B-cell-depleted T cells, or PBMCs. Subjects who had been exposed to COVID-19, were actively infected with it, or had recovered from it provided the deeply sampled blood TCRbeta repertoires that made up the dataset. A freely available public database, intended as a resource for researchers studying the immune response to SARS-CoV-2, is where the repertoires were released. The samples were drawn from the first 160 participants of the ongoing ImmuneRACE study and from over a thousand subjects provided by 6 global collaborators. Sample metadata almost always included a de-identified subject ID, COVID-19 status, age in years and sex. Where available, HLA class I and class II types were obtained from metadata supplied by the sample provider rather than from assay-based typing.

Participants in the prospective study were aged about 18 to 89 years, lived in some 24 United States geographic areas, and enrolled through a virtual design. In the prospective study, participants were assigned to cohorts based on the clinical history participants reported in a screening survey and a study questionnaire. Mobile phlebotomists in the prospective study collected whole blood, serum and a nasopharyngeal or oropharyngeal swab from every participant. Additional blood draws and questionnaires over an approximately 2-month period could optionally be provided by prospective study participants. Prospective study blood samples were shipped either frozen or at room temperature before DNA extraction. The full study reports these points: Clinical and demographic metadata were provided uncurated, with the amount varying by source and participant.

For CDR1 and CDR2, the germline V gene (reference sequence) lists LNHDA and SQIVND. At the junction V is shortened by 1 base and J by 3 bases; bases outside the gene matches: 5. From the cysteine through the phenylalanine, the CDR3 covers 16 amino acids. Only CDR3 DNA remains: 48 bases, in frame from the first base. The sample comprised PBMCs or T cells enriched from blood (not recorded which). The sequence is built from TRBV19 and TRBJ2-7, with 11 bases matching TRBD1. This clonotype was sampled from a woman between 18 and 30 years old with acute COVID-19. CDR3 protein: CASSIGGTGGIYEQYF. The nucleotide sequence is TGTGCCAGTAGTATAGGTGGGACAGGGGGTATCTACGAGCAGTACTTC. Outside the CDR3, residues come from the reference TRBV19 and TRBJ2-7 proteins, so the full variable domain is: DGGITQSPKYLFRKEGQNVTLSCEQNLNHDAMYWYRQDPGQGLRLIYYSQIVNDFQKGDIAEGYSVSREKKESFPLTVTSAQKNPTAFYLCASSIGGTGGIYEQYFGPGTRLTVT.